A single sample gave rise to the 5 T cell receptor beta chains below, sequenced in a study of blood T cell repertoires in COVID-19. Assay: immunoSEQ multiplex PCR; the TCRdb copy retains only in-frame clones and omits some. The sample lists some 70,000 clones, about nine tenths occurring once. The material sequenced was peripheral blood. These receptors came from a woman older than 75 with active COVID-19.

This chain joins TRBV19 and TRBJ2-5; 8 bases are shared with TRBD2. This CDR3 spans 17 amino acids. CDR1 LNHDA and CDR2 SQIVND come from the germline V gene (reference sequence). Germline trimming cut 2 bases from V and 5 bases from J; bases unmatched to any gene: 13. The DNA of the CDR3 is TGTGCCAGTAGTATACGGGGGGGACGAACCTTCCGGGAGACCCAGTACTTC. It encodes CASSIRGGRTFRETQYF.

This clone turned up a few times. CDR3 region: CASRTGVVGYTF. CDR3 coding DNA: TGTGCCAGCAGAACAGGGGTGGTTGGCTACACCTTC. The rearrangement uses TRBV28 and TRBJ1-2; 7 bases agree with TRBD1. The CDR3 totals 12 residues. Per germline, CDR1 MDHEN and CDR2 SYDVKM. V lost 6 bases and J lost 7; bases outside the gene matches: 5.

The V and J genes are TRBV20-1 and TRBJ1-3, with TRBD1 matching 7 bases. Germline-derived CDR1 and CDR2 are DFQATT and SNEGSKA (reference sequence). Losses at the gene ends were 3 bases for V and 2 bases for J; bases not matched to a gene: 7. The CDR3 totals 15 residues. CDR3 loop: CSASGTEGPGNTIYF. In DNA form, the CDR3 reads TGCAGTGCTAGTGGGACAGAGGGTCCTGGAAACACCATATATTTT.

The chain carries TRBV5-1 and TRBJ2-7; 7 positions agree with TRBD1. J gave up 2 bases and V 0 bases, and 2 bases lay outside the gene matches. This CDR3 is 14 amino acids long. The V gene's germline CDR1 is SGHRS and CDR2 YFSETQ. CDR3 in DNA: TGCGCCAGCAGCTTGGAGGGGGCAGCCTACGAGCAGTACTTC. Translating gives CASSLEGAAYEQYF.

The rearrangement links TRBV11-2 to TRBJ2-2; no firm D call. CDR3 length equals 16 residues. Trimming left V 3 bases short and J 0 bases short, with 11 bases between. Germline V gene data show CDR1 as SGHAT and CDR2 as FQNNGV. The CDR3 DNA is TGTGCCAGCAGCTTCGCGGTAGCCTCGAACACCGGGGAGCTGTTTTTT. Its translation: CASSFAVASNTGELFF. The full variable domain, rest sourced from reference TRBV11-2 and TRBJ2-2, is EAGVAQSPRYKIIEKRQSVAFWCNPISGHATLYWYQQILGQGPKLLIQFQNNGVVDDSQLPKDRFSAERLKGVDSTLKIQPAKLEDSAVYLCASSFAVASNTGELFFGEGSRLTVL.